Sequencing of this TCR beta chain was carried out in a study of blood T cell repertoires in COVID-19. Looking at the study overall: PBMCs, B-cell-depleted T cells, or T cells were the source of the cDNA or gDNA that made up the material.

The CDR3 loop spans 15 amino acids. The junction had 4 bases not matched to a gene; V was cut back by 4 bases and J by 3 bases. Germline CDR1 MDHEN, CDR2 SYDVKM. In the original analysis: Estimation of nucleated cell counts relied on the amplification of reference gene primers. Measured with immunoSEQ multiplex PCR; TCRdb has only the in-frame clones, and not every one. That table is the source of V, J and clone size, and D and trimming were worked out from the DNA. The sample has 50,000 to 55,000 clones, 89% seen once. V usage is TRBV28 and J usage is TRBJ2-2; TRBD1 matches at 8 bases. The sample was peripheral blood. The sequence was obtained from a man in his fifties or sixties with active COVID-19. The CDR3 bases are TGTGCCAGCAGTTCGGACAGGGAGGACACCGGGGAGCTGTTTTTT. Translating it yields CASSSDREDTGELFF.